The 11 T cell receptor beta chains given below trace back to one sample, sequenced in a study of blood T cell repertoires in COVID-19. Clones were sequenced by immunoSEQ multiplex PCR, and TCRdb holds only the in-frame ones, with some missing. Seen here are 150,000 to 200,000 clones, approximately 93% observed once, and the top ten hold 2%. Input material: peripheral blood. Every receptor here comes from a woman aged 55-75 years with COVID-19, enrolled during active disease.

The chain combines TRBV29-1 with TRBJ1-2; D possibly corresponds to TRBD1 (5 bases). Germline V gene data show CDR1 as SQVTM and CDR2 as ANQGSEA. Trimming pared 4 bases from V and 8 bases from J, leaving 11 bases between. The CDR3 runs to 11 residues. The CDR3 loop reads CSVVPGEGYTF. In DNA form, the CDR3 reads TGCAGCGTTGTACCGGGGGAAGGCTACACCTTC. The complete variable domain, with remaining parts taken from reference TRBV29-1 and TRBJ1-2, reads SAVISQKPSRDICQRGTSLTIQCQVDSQVTMMFWYRQQPGQSLTLIATANQGSEATYESGFVIDKFPISRPNLTFSTLTVSNMSPEDSSIYLCSVVPGEGYTFGSGTRLTVV.

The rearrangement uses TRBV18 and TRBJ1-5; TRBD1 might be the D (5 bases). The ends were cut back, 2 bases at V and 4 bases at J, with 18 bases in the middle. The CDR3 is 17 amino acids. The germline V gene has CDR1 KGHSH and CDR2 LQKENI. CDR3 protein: CASSPTSKGRVNQPQHF. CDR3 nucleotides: TGTGCCAGCTCACCAACCTCTAAGGGGAGGGTAAATCAGCCCCAGCATTTT.

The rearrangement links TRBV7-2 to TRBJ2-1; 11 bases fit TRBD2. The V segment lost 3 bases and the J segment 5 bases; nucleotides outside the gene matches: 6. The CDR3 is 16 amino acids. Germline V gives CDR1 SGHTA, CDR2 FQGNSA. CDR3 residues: CASSFTLAGGHNEQFF. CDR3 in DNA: TGTGCCAGCAGCTTCACTCTAGCGGGGGGTCACAATGAGCAGTTCTTC.

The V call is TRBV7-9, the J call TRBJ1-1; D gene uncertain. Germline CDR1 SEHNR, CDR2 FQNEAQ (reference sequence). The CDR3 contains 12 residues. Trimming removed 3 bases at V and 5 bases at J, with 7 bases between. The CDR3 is CASSFLQTEAFF. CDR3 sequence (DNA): TGTGCCAGCAGCTTTTTACAGACTGAAGCTTTCTTT.

For the CDR3, the DNA is TGTGCCAGCAGCTTGGGACAGAGCTATGGCTACACCTTC. Its translation is CASSLGQSYGYTF. This sequence joins TRBV7-2 and TRBJ1-2; 7 positions agree with TRBD1. V lost 3 bases and J lost 4; bases outside the gene matches: 2. This CDR3 region has 13 residues. Germline values: CDR1 SGHTA, CDR2 FQGNSA.

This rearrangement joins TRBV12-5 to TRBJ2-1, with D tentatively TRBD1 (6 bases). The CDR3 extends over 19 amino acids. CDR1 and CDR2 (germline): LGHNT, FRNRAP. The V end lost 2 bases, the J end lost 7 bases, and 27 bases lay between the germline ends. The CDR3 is CASGLSLLQGRATRNEQFF. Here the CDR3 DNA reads TGTGCTAGTGGTTTGTCCCTCCTACAGGGTAGGGCTACGCGAAATGAGCAGTTCTTC.

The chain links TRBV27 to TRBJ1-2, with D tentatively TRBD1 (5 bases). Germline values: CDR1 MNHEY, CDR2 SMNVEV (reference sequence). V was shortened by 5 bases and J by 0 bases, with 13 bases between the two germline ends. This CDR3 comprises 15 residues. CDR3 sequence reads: CASSPRGGANYGYTF. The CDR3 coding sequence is TGTGCCAGCAGTCCCCGGGGGGGGGCTAACTATGGCTACACCTTC.

Here the CDR3 DNA reads TGTGCCATCAGTACCACAGGGGGAAACTCTGGAAACACCATATATTTT. Amino acid sequence: CAISTTGGNSGNTIYF. The genes are TRBV10-3 and TRBJ1-3; TRBD1 agrees at 8 bases. V lost 5 bases, J lost 0 bases, and 6 bases stayed unmatched. CDR3 length: 16 residues. Per germline, CDR1 ENHRY and CDR2 SYGVKD.

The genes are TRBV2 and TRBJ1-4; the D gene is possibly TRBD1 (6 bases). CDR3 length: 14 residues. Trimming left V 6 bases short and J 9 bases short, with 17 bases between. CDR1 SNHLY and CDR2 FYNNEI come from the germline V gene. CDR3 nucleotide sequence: TGTGCCAGCAGGTCACAGGGTGGAGTCCAAAAACTGTTTTTT. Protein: CASRSQGGVQKLFF.

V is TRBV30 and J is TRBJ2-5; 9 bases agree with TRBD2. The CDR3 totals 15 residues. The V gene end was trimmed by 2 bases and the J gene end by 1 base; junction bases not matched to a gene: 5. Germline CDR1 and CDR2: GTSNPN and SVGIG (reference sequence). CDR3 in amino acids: CAWSIGGGGQETQYF. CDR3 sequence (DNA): TGTGCCTGGAGTATTGGCGGGGGGGGCCAAGAGACCCAGTACTTC.

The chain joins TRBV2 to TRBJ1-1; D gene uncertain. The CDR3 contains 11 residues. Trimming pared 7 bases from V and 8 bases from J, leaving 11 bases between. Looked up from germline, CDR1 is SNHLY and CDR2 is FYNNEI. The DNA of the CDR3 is TGTGCCAGCATAGCAGAGAGAGAAGCTTTCTTT. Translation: CASIAEREAFF. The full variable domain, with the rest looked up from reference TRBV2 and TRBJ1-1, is EPEVTQTPSHQVTQMGQEVILRCVPISNHLYFYWYRQILGQKVEFLVSFYNNEISEKSEIFDDQFSVERPDGSNFTLKIRSTKLEDSAMYFCASIAEREAFFGQGTRLTVV.